This T cell receptor (beta chain) derives from a study of T cell responses to AZD1222 COVID-19 vaccine. V was pared by 1 base and J by 4 bases, with 10 bases between. The CDR3 spans 15 residues. Germline-derived CDR1 and CDR2 are SGHVS and FNYEAQ. TCRdb's table, derived via immunoSEQ multiplex PCR, lists solely in-frame clones and lacks some. The sample has about 55,000 clones, about 80% seen once. The chain employs TRBV7-6 and TRBJ2-2; D is uncertain. This material consisted of peripheral blood, taken 28 days after the second AZD1222 dose. The receptor was derived from an adult who received the AZD1222 COVID-19 vaccine. In DNA form, the CDR3 reads TGTGCCAGCAGCTTAGTCGGGCCCGGCACCGGGGAGCTGTTTTTT. Translated, it gives CASSLVGPGTGELFF.